These T cell receptor beta chains were read from a single sample in a study of blood T cell repertoires in COVID-19. Sequencing used immunoSEQ multiplex PCR; TCRdb keeps in-frame clones, though not all of them. Among over 200,000 clones listed, just under 90% were seen once. Sequenced input: peripheral blood. The receptors derive from a man aged 25 to 40 with COVID-19, enrolled during active disease. The CDR3 runs from the conserved cysteine through the conserved F or W. The D gene is left open where the match is weak. The listing skips clone size in some rows; elsewhere it reads once, few, many or a size class.

>.|TRBV19|TRBJ1-6|.
TGTGCCAGTAGTATAGACGTCGGGGGGAATTCACCCCTCCACTTT
CASSIDVGGNSPLHF
>.|TRBV18|TRBJ1-5|TRBD1
TGTGCCAGCTCACCCCGATCTGGACAGGGAAATTGGCAGCCCCAGCATTTT
CASSPRSGQGNWQPQHF
>once|TRBV5-1|TRBJ2-1|.
TGCGCCAGCAGCTTACGTAGCGCCTCCTACAATGAGCAGTTCTTC
CASSLRSASYNEQFF
>.|TRBV6-5|TRBJ1-5|.
TGTGCCAGCAGTTCCTTCCCCGGGGAGGGCAATCAGCCCCAGCATTTT
CASSSFPGEGNQPQHF
>.|TRBV9|TRBJ2-3|TRBD2
TGTGCCAGCAGCGTAGCGGGGCTAGCGGGGGTCTCAGATACGCAGTATTTT
CASSVAGLAGVSDTQYF
>.|TRBV14|TRBJ1-1|TRBD1
TGTGCCAGCAGCCTCCAGACAGGGGGCACTGAAGCTTTCTTT
CASSLQTGGTEAFF
>.|TRBV4-2|TRBJ2-7|TRBD2
TGTGCCAGCAGCCAAGAACCTAGCGGGGGGACCAGGGGGTACGAGCAGTACTTC
CASSQEPSGGTRGYEQYF
>.|TRBV27|TRBJ2-7|TRBD2
TGTGCCAGCACCCGAGCGGGACTCCTCTACGAGCAGTACTTC
CASTRAGLLYEQYF
>.|TRBV7-9|TRBJ1-2|TRBD1
TGTGCCAGCAGCTTAATTACCGGACAGGCGAAAAATGGCTACACCTTC
CASSLITGQAKNGYTF
>.|TRBV5-5|TRBJ1-5|.
TGTGCCAGCAGCTTGACACCAAATCAGCCCCAGCATTTT
CASSLTPNQPQHF
>.|TRBV30|TRBJ1-1|.
TGTGCCTGGAGTGTTCGGGACACTGAAGCTTTCTTT
CAWSVRDTEAFF
>.|TRBV2|TRBJ2-3|TRBD2
TGTGCCAGCAGGCGACTAGCGGGGGAGTCGGATACGCAGTATTTT
CASRRLAGESDTQYF
>.|TRBV7-2|TRBJ1-2|TRBD1
TGTGCCAGCAGCTTCGACAGGGACTATGGCTACACCTTC
CASSFDRDYGYTF
>.|TRBV18|TRBJ1-6|.
TGTGCCAGCTCACCCCTGAGTTATAATTCACCCCTCCACTTT
CASSPLSYNSPLHF
>.|TRBV7-9|TRBJ1-1|.
TGTTCAAGCGTTCGGACAATGAACACTGAAGCTTTCTTT
CSSVRTMNTEAFF
>.|TRBV28|TRBJ2-7|.
TGTGCCAGCAGTTTACACCCCGGAGTCCCTAGCTTGACCTACGAGCAGTACTTC
CASSLHPGVPSLTYEQYF
>.|TRBV7-2|TRBJ1-1|TRBD1
TGTGCCAGCAGCAGAGACAGGGTTGAAGCTTTCTTT
CASSRDRVEAFF
>once|TRBV4-1|TRBJ1-4|.
TGCGCCAGCAGCCACCCCGGGAAGGGGAGGGATGAAAAACTGTTTTTT
CASSHPGKGRDEKLFF
>.|TRBV6-6|TRBJ1-5|TRBD1
TGTGCCAGCGGCACGACAGGGCCTCAGCCCCAGCATTTT
CASGTTGPQPQHF
>.|TRBV28|TRBJ1-6|.
TGTGCCAGCCGGGAGCCGATGGGTTCACCCCTCCACTTT
CASREPMGSPLHF
>.|TRBV19|TRBJ2-7|.
TGTGCCAGTAGTGCAACCGGGCCGGGGATATACGAGCAGTACTTC
CASSATGPGIYEQYF
>.|TRBV25-1|TRBJ1-2|.
TGTGCCAGCAGTGAATACCCTAGAAAGTGTGGCTACACCTTC
CASSEYPRKCGYTF
>.|TRBV5-4|TRBJ2-2|TRBD1
TGTGCCAGCAGCTTGAACAGGGGGTCGAACACCGGGGAGCTGTTTTTT
CASSLNRGSNTGELFF
>.|TRBV4-3|TRBJ1-2|.
TGCGCCAGCAGCCAAGTGTCGCGGACAGCCTATGGCTACACCTTC
CASSQVSRTAYGYTF
>.|TRBV7-3|TRBJ2-2|TRBD2
TGTGCCAGCAGCTTAAGACTAGCGGGAGGGTCGGGCACCGGGGAGCTGTTTTTT
CASSLRLAGGSGTGELFF
>.|TRBV7-3|TRBJ1-2|.
TGTGCCAGCAGCTTGGGATCAGGGGATGGCTACACCTTC
CASSLGSGDGYTF
>once|TRBV5-1|TRBJ2-3|TRBD2
TGCGCCAGCAGCTTGGTGGCCAGCGGGAGGGCCGGGACAGATACGCAGTATTTT
CASSLVASGRAGTDTQYF
>.|TRBV7-8|TRBJ2-2|TRBD1
TGTGCCAGCAGCAACCGTCGACAGGGTTTGGGCACCGGGGAGCTGTTTTTT
CASSNRRQGLGTGELFF
>.|TRBV4-2|TRBJ2-2|TRBD2
TGTGCCAGCAGCCCCCGGACTAGCGGGAGGTTCGGGGAGCTGTTTTTT
CASSPRTSGRFGELFF
>.|TRBV19|TRBJ1-2|.
TGTGCCAGTAGTATAGATATCGGCGACGGACTTTATGGCTACACCTTC
CASSIDIGDGLYGYTF
>once|TRBV24-1|TRBJ2-1|.
TGTGCCACCAGTGGCCGGGGGAATGAGCAGTTCTTC
CATSGRGNEQFF
>.|TRBV25-1|TRBJ2-1|TRBD2
TGTGCCAGCAGTGACTATTTCACTAGCGGTTACAATGAGCAGTTCTTC
CASSDYFTSGYNEQFF
>.|TRBV4-3|TRBJ1-1|TRBD1
TGCGCCAGCAGCCAAGGGCCAGGGGGAAGCACTGAAGCTTTCTTT
CASSQGPGGSTEAFF
>.|TRBV5-1|TRBJ2-5|TRBD1
TGCGCCAGCAGCGATTCGGTAGGGACAGGGAAACAAGAGACCCAGTACTTC
CASSDSVGTGKQETQYF
>.|TRBV19|TRBJ2-7|TRBD1
TGTGCCAGTAGTTCGGACAGGGTGGGGGAGCAGTACTTC
CASSSDRVGEQYF
>.|TRBV28|TRBJ1-1|.
TGTGCCAGCAGGATACAGGGTAGGTCAGGAAACACTGAAGCTTTCTTT
CASRIQGRSGNTEAFF
>.|TRBV15|TRBJ2-3|.
TGTGCCACCAGCAGAGGGGACTTTAGCCCCACAGATACGCAGTATTTT
CATSRGDFSPTDTQYF
>.|TRBV15|TRBJ1-5|.
TGTGCCACCAGCAGTGAGGGACTTAGCAATCAGCCCCAGCATTTT
CATSSEGLSNQPQHF
>.|TRBV7-2|TRBJ1-1|TRBD1
TGTGCCAGCAGCTTAGGGCAGGGGGCGTTGAACACTGAAGCTTTCTTT
CASSLGQGALNTEAFF
>.|TRBV7-2|TRBJ2-7|.
TGTGCCAGCAGCTTAGTCCCCCTGGCAAGAGGGCTCTACAAGCAGTACTTC
CASSLVPLARGLYKQYF
>.|TRBV5-5|TRBJ1-5|.
TGTGCCAGCAGCTTTGAGACTTATCAGCCCCAGCATTTT
CASSFETYQPQHF
>.|TRBV30|TRBJ2-7|TRBD2
TGTGCCTGGACGGGGGGGTGGTTAACGTCCTACGAGCAGTACTTC
CAWTGGWLTSYEQYF
>.|TRBV6-5|TRBJ2-2|TRBD2
TGTGCCAGCAGCGGAACTAGCGGGAACACCGGGGAGCTGTTTTTT
CASSGTSGNTGELFF
>.|TRBV7-8|TRBJ2-7|.
TGTGCCAGCAGCTTAGGGCGGGCGGGGGAGCAGTACTTC
CASSLGRAGEQYF
>.|TRBV10-3|TRBJ2-7|TRBD1
TGTGCCATCAGTGAGGGGACAGGGAAGATCTACGAGCAGTACTTC
CAISEGTGKIYEQYF
>.|TRBV4-3|TRBJ2-1|TRBD2
TGCGCCAGCAGCCAAGATCAAGGGACTACTGCCTACAATGAGCAGTTCTTC
CASSQDQGTTAYNEQFF
>.|TRBV6-2/TRBV6-3|TRBJ2-1|.
TGTGCCAGCAGTTACAATTTCAACTTCTTTGGCGGTGAGCAGTTCTTC
CASSYNFNFFGGEQFF
>.|TRBV4-2|TRBJ2-1|TRBD2
TGTGCCAGCAGCCGATTCACGGGGACTAGCGATCGCTCCTACAATGAGCAGTTCTTC
CASSRFTGTSDRSYNEQFF
>.|TRBV5-4|TRBJ1-1|.
TGTGCCAGCAGCTGGGGGGGAGGGAGCACTGAAGCTTTCTTT
CASSWGGGSTEAFF
>.|TRBV5-8|TRBJ2-1|.
TGTGCCAGCAGCCGACAGAATGAGCAGTTCTTC
CASSRQNEQFF
>.|TRBV5-5|TRBJ2-4|.
TGTGCCAGCAGCTCGGGATTAGCCAAAAACATTCAGTACTTC
CASSSGLAKNIQYF
>once|TRBV5-4|TRBJ1-3|.
TGTGCCAGCAGCTCAGGACAGCCTGGCTCTGGAAACACCATATATTTT
CASSSGQPGSGNTIYF
>.|TRBV28|TRBJ1-2|TRBD1
TGTGCCAGCAGGTTACAGGGGGCACGTGGCTACACCTTC
CASRLQGARGYTF
>.|TRBV6-6|TRBJ2-1|TRBD1
TGTGCCAGCAGTTACTCTAGGACAGGATACAATGAGCAGTTCTTC
CASSYSRTGYNEQFF